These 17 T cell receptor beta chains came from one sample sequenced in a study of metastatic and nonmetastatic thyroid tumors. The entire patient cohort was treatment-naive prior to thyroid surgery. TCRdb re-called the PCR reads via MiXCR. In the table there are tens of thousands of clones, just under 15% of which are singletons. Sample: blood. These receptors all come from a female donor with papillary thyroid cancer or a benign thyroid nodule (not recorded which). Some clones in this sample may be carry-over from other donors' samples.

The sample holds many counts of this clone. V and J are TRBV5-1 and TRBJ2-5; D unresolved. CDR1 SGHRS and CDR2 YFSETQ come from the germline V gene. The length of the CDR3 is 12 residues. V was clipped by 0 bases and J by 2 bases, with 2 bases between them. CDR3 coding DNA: TGCGCCAGCAGCTTGGATCAAGAGACCCAGTACTTC. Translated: CASSLDQETQYF.

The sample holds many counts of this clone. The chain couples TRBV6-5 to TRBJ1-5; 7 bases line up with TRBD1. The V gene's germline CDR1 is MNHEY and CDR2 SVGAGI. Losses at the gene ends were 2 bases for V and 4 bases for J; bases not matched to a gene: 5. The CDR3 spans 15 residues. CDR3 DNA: TGTGCCAGCAGTTACGACAGGGCACGTAATCAGCCCCAGCATTTT. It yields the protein CASSYDRARNQPQHF.

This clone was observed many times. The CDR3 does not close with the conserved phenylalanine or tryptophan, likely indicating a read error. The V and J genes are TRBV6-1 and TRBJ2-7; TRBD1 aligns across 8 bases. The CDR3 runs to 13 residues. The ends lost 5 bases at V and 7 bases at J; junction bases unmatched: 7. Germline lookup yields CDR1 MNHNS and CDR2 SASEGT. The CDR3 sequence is CASSLDRAGEQYL. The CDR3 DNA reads TGTGCCAGCAGTCTGGACAGGGCGGGGGAGCAGTACCTC.

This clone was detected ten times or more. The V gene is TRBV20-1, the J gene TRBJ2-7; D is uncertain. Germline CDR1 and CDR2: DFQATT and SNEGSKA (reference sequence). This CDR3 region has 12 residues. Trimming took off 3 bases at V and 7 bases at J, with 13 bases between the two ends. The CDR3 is CSARLDPREQYF. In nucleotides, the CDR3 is TGCAGTGCTAGGTTGGACCCTCGGGAGCAGTACTTC.

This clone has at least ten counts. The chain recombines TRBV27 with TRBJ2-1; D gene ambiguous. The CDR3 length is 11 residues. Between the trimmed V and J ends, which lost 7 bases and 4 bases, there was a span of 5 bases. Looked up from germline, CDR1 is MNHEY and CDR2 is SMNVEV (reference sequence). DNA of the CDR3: TGTGCCAGCAAAATGTACAATGAGCAGTTCTTC. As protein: CASKMYNEQFF.

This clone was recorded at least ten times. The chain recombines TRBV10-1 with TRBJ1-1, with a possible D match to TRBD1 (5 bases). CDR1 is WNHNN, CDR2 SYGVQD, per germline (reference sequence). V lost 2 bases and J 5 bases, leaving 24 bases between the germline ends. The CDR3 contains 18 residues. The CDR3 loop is CASSEPTVRTGGKTEAFF. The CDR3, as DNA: TGCGCCAGCAGTGAGCCGACAGTTCGCACAGGTGGAAAGACTGAAGCTTTCTTT.

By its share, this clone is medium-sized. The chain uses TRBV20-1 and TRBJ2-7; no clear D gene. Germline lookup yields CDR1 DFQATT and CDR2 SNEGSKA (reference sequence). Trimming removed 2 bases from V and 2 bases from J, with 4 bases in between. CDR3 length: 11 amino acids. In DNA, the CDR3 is TGCAGTGCTAGAAGCGCCTACGAGCAGTACTTC. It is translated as CSARSAYEQYF.

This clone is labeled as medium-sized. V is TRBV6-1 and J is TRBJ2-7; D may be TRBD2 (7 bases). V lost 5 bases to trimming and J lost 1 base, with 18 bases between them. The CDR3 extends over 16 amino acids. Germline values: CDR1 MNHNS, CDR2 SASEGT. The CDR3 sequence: CASSPQGGEKSYEQYF. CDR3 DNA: TGTGCCAGCAGTCCCCAAGGGGGGGAGAAGTCCTACGAGCAGTACTTC.

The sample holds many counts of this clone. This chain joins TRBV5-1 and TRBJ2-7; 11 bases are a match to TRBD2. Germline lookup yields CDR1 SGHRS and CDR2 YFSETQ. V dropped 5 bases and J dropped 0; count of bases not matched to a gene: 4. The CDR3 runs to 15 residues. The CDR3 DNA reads TGCGCCAGCAGTTCGACTAGCGGGACCTCCTACGAGCAGTACTTC. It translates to CASSSTSGTSYEQYF.

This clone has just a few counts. In nucleotides, the CDR3 is TGTGCCAGCATTCGACAGACATGCGAGCAGTACTTC. Protein product: CASIRQTCEQYF. V gene TRBV6-1 combines with J gene TRBJ2-7, with D possibly matching TRBD1 (5 bases). V was pared by 7 bases and J by 6 bases, with 13 bases between. CDR1 is MNHNS and CDR2 is SASEGT in the germline V gene. The length of the CDR3 is 12 residues.

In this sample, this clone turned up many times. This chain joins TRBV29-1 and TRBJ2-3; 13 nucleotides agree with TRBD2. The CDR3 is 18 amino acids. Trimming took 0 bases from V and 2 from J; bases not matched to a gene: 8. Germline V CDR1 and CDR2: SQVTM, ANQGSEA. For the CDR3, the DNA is TGCAGCGTTGAAGATCAGGATACTAGCGGGAGGGTCACAGATACGCAGTATTTT. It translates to CSVEDQDTSGRVTDTQYF.

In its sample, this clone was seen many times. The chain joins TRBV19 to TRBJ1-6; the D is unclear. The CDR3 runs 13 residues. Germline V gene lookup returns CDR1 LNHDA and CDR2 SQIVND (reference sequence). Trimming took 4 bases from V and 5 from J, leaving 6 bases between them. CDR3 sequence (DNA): TGTGCCAGTAGTACGACAAATAATTCACCCCTCCACTTT. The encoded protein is CASSTTNNSPLHF.

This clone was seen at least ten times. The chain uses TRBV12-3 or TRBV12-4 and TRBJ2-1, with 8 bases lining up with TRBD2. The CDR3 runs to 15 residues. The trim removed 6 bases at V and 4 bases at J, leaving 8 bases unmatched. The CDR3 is CASSPSGRGYNEQFF. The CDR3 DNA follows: TGTGCCAGCAGCCCAAGCGGGAGAGGATACAATGAGCAGTTCTTC.

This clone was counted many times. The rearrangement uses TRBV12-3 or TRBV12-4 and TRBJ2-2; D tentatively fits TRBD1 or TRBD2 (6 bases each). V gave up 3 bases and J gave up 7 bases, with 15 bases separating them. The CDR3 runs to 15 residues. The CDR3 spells CASSFTPGAGGELFF. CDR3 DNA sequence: TGTGCCAGCAGTTTTACACCGGGGGCTGGCGGGGAGCTGTTTTTT.

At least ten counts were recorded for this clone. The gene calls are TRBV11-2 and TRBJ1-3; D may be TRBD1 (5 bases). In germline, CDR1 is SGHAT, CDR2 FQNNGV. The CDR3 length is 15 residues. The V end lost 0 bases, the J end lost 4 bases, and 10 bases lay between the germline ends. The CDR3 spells CASSLDGAKGNTIYF. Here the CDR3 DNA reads TGTGCCAGCAGCTTAGATGGGGCGAAAGGAAACACCATATATTTT.

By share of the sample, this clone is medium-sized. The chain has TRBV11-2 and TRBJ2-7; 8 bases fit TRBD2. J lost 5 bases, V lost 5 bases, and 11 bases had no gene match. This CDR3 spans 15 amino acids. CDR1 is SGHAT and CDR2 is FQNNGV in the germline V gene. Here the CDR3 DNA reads TGTGCCAGCAGCGGTAGGCGGGGGGCTCTGGACGAGCAGTACTTC. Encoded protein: CASSGRRGALDEQYF.

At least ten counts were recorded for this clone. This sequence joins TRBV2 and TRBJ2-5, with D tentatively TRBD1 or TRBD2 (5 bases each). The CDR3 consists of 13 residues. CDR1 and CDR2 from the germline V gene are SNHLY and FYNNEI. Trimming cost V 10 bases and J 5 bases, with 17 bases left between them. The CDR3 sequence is CATRRREGETQYF. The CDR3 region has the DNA TGTGCCACCAGGAGGCGAGAGGGGGAGACCCAGTACTTC.